Below are 13 T cell receptor beta chains sequenced from a single sample in a study of blood T cell repertoires in COVID-19. The repertoire was sequenced with immunoSEQ multiplex PCR; TCRdb's copy has only in-frame clones and lacks some. The table includes tens of thousands of clones, approximately 88% detected once. Specimen: peripheral blood. The source is a human donor in a cohort sampled during active COVID-19.

The V gene is TRBV7-2, the J gene TRBJ2-3; TRBD2 aligns across 11 bases. Germline V lookup: CDR1 SGHTA, CDR2 FQGNSA. V dropped 10 bases and J dropped 1; count of bases not matched to a gene: 4. The CDR3 sequence is 14 residues long. Written as DNA, the CDR3 is TGTGCCACCAAGGGACTAGCGGGCACAGATACGCAGTATTTT. Translation gives CATKGLAGTDTQYF.

V usage is TRBV11-2 and J usage is TRBJ1-1, with D unresolved. Germline CDR1 SGHAT, CDR2 FQNNGV. V was cut by 8 bases and J by 4 bases, with 17 bases left in between. This CDR3 is built from 14 residues. CDR3 nucleotide sequence: TGTGCCAGCGCCTCTTCGTGGCCGGGCACTGAAGCTTTCTTT. It encodes CASASSWPGTEAFF. Full variable domain (remainder filled in from reference TRBV11-2 and TRBJ1-1): EAGVAQSPRYKIIEKRQSVAFWCNPISGHATLYWYQQILGQGPKLLIQFQNNGVVDDSQLPKDRFSAERLKGVDSTLKIQPAKLEDSAVYLCASASSWPGTEAFFGQGTRLTVV.

The rearrangement links TRBV2 to TRBJ1-2, with 7 nucleotides matching TRBD1. Per germline, CDR1 SNHLY and CDR2 FYNNEI. CDR3 size: 13 residues. After removal of 5 bases from V and 6 bases from J, the junction contained 6 bases not matched to a gene. The CDR3 DNA follows: TGTGCCAGCAGTTTCGACAGGGACAATGGCTACACCTTC. Translation: CASSFDRDNGYTF. Full variable domain (outside the CDR3, taken from reference TRBV2 and TRBJ1-2): EPEVTQTPSHQVTQMGQEVILRCVPISNHLYFYWYRQILGQKVEFLVSFYNNEISEKSEIFDDQFSVERPDGSNFTLKIRSTKLEDSAMYFCASSFDRDNGYTFGSGTRLTVV.

This chain links TRBV9 with TRBJ2-2; a weak D match, TRBD1 (6 bases). The ends were cut back, 0 bases at V and 7 bases at J, with 16 bases in the middle. The V gene's germline CDR1 is SGDLS and CDR2 YYNGEE. This CDR3 region has 16 residues. For the CDR3, the DNA is TGTGCCAGCAGCGTAGGACCCACAGGGTCTGACGGGGAGCTGTTTTTT. It encodes CASSVGPTGSDGELFF.

V is TRBV19 and J is TRBJ2-7; 7 bases match TRBD1. Germline lookup yields CDR1 LNHDA and CDR2 SQIVND (reference sequence). With 3 bases clipped from V and 2 bases from J, the junction kept 4 bases outside the gene matches. The CDR3 runs 14 residues. CDR3 residues: CASSIRQGPYEQYF. The CDR3, as DNA: TGTGCCAGTAGTATTCGACAGGGACCCTACGAGCAGTACTTC. Full variable domain (missing parts from reference TRBV19 and TRBJ2-7): DGGITQSPKYLFRKEGQNVTLSCEQNLNHDAMYWYRQDPGQGLRLIYYSQIVNDFQKGDIAEGYSVSREKKESFPLTVTSAQKNPTAFYLCASSIRQGPYEQYFGPGTRLTVT.

This chain links TRBV15 with TRBJ2-7; D is uncertain. Germline V gene data show CDR1 as LNHNV and CDR2 as YYDKDF (reference sequence). The CDR3 contains 15 residues. The V end was cut by 1 base, the J end by 7 bases, with 17 bases between. The CDR3: CATSRGFPGSLEQYF. The DNA of the CDR3 is TGTGCCACCAGCAGAGGCTTTCCCGGTTCATTGGAGCAGTACTTC.

This clone was found a few times. The J gene is TRBJ2-7, the V gene TRBV10-3; D is unclear. Germline V gene data show CDR1 as ENHRY and CDR2 as SYGVKD. Between the trimmed V and J ends, which lost 0 bases and 8 bases, there was a span of 14 bases. The CDR3 spans 14 residues. The CDR3 nucleotides read TGTGCCATCAGTGAGTCGAGGTCCCGTCGTCAGCAGTACTTC. Residues: CAISESRSRRQQYF.

This clone appeared a few times. The chain recombines TRBV29-1 with TRBJ2-7; maybe TRBD1 (6 bases). The CDR3 is made up of 12 amino acids. The ends were cut back, 5 bases at V and 4 bases at J, with 12 bases in the middle. Per the germline V gene, CDR1 is SQVTM and CDR2 is ANQGSEA. The chain's CDR3 is CSVLQGLYEQYF. The CDR3 nucleotides read TGCAGCGTTTTACAGGGTTTATACGAGCAGTACTTC.

The chain joins TRBV2 to TRBJ2-5; 12 nucleotides align to TRBD2. In germline, CDR1 is SNHLY, CDR2 FYNNEI. CDR3 size: 17 residues. The trim removed 4 bases at V and 4 bases at J, leaving 10 bases unmatched. CDR3 DNA sequence: TGTGCCAGCAGTGCTAGCGGGAGGGCCGGCGGTGGAGAGACCCAGTACTTC. This sequence encodes CASSASGRAGGGETQYF.

This clone was found once. The gene calls are TRBV5-4 and TRBJ2-1; 7 bases map to TRBD1. Trimming took 1 base from V and 2 from J; bases not matched to a gene: 3. The CDR3 spans 15 residues. CDR1 is SGHNT, CDR2 YYREEE, per germline (reference sequence). The CDR3 protein is CASSLTGAAYNEQFF. The DNA for the CDR3 is TGTGCCAGCAGCTTGACAGGGGCGGCCTACAATGAGCAGTTCTTC. The variable domain in full, completed from reference TRBV5-4 and TRBJ2-1, reads ETGVTQSPTHLIKTRGQQVTLRCSSQSGHNTVSWYQQALGQGPQFIFQYYREEENGRGNFPPRFSGLQFPNYSSELNVNALELDDSALYLCASSLTGAAYNEQFFGPGTRLTVL.

The chain employs TRBV7-2 and TRBJ2-2; TRBD2 agrees at 10 bases. The CDR3 covers 16 residues. The trim removed 1 base at V and 4 bases at J, leaving 3 bases unmatched. Germline assignment: CDR1 SGHTA and CDR2 FQGNSA. The CDR3 nucleotides read TGTGCCAGCAGCTTAGAACTAGCGGGGACCACCGGGGAGCTGTTTTTT. Protein sequence: CASSLELAGTTGELFF.

This clone came up once. The rearrangement links TRBV15 to TRBJ2-2; D is undetermined. CDR1 and CDR2 (germline): LNHNV, YYDKDF (reference sequence). This CDR3 region has 14 residues. V lost 0 bases to trimming and J lost 6 bases, with 8 bases between them. CDR3 nucleotide sequence: TGTGCCACCAGCAGAGATCTAGGATCCGGGGAGCTGTTTTTT. This translates into CATSRDLGSGELFF.

This rearrangement joins TRBV25-1 to TRBJ2-1; D remains unclear. CDR3 length equals 13 residues. CDR1 and CDR2 (germline): MGHDK, SYGVNS. V was pared by 3 bases and J by 6 bases, with 9 bases between. The CDR3 sequence is CASSERSLNEQFF. The CDR3 bases are TGTGCCAGCAGTGAGCGAAGCCTCAATGAGCAGTTCTTC.